This T cell receptor beta chain was identified in a study of blood T cell repertoires in COVID-19. Across the study: Collection of acute and convalescent COVID-19 samples took place in the United States, Italy and Spain. The cDNA or gDNA used as material had been derived from T cells, B-cell-depleted T cells, or PBMCs.

Authors' processing steps: Nucleated cell number was recorded as an estimate derived from reference gene primer amplification. Measured with immunoSEQ multiplex PCR; TCRdb has only the in-frame clones, and not every one. V and J calls and clone size come straight from that table; D and trimming were deduced from the DNA. The table includes over 200,000 clones, about nine tenths detected once. Patients at the Seattle site were enrolled during active infection and followed longitudinally. The CDR3 is 17 amino acids. CDR1 is LGHDT and CDR2 is YNNKEL in the germline V gene (reference sequence). V lost 2 bases to trimming and J lost 6 bases, with 22 bases between them.

The sequenced material came from peripheral blood. The rearrangement links TRBV3-1 (or the pseudogene TRBV3-2) to TRBJ1-1, with D tentatively TRBD1 (5 bases). The sequence was obtained from a man under 40 with COVID-19, enrolled during active disease. CDR3 nucleotides: TGTGCCAGCAGCCAAATGGGGGACTTTTGGGTGGTCCCTGAAGCTTTCTTT. Encoded protein: CASSQMGDFWVVPEAFF.